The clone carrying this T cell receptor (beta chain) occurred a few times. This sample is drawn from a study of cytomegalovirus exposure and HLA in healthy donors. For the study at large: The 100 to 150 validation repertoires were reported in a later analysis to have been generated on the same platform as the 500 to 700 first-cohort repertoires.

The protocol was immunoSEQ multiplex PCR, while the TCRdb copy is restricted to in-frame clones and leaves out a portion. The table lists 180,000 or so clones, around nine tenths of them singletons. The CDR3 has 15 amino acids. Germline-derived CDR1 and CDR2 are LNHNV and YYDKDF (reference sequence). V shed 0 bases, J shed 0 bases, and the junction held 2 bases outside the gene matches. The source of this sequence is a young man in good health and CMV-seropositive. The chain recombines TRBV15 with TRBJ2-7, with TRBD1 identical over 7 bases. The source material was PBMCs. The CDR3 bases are TGTGCCACCAGCAGAGAAAGGGGGCCCTCCTACGAGCAGTACTTC. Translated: CATSRERGPSYEQYF.